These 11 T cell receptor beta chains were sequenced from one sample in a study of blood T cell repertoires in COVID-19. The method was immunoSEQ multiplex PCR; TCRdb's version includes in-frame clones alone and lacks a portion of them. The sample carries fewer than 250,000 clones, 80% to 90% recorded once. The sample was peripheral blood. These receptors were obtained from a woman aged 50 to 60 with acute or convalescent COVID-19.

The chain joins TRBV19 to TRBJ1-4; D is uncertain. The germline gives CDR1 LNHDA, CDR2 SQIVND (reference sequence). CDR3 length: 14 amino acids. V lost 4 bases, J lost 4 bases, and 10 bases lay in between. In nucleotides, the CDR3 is TGTGCCAGTAGTAGGCAGGCTCTTAATGAAAAACTGTTTTTT. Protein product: CASSRQALNEKLFF. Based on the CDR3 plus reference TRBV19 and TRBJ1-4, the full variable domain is DGGITQSPKYLFRKEGQNVTLSCEQNLNHDAMYWYRQDPGQGLRLIYYSQIVNDFQKGDIAEGYSVSREKKESFPLTVTSAQKNPTAFYLCASSRQALNEKLFFGSGTQLSVL.

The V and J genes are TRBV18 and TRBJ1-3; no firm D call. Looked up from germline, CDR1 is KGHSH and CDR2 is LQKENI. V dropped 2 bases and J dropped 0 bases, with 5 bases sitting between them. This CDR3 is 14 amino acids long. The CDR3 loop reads CASSPESSGNTIYF. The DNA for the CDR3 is TGTGCCAGCTCACCAGAGAGCTCTGGAAACACCATATATTTT.

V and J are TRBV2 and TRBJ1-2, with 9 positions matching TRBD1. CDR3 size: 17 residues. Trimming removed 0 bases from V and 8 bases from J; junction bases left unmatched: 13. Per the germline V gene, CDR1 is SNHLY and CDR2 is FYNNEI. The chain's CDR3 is CASSEAGQGYGSGGYTF. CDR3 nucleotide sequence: TGTGCCAGCAGTGAAGCCGGACAGGGGTATGGTTCAGGAGGCTACACCTTC. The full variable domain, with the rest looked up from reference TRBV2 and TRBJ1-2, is EPEVTQTPSHQVTQMGQEVILRCVPISNHLYFYWYRQILGQKVEFLVSFYNNEISEKSEIFDDQFSVERPDGSNFTLKIRSTKLEDSAMYFCASSEAGQGYGSGGYTFGSGTRLTVV.

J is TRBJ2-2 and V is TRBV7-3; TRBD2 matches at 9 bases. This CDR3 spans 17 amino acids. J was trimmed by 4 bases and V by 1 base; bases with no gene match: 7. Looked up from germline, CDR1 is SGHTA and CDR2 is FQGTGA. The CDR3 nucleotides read TGTGCCAGCAGCTTAATGGCTAGCGGGGCGTCCACCGGGGAGCTGTTTTTT. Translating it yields CASSLMASGASTGELFF.

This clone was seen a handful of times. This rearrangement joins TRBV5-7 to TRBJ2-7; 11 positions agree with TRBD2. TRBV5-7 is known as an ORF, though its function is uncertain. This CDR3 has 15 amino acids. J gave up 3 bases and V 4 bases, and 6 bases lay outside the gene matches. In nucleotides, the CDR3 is TGTGCCAGCAGCGGGTGGACTAGCGGGTTCTACGAGCAGTACTTC. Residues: CASSGWTSGFYEQYF.

CDR3: CASSDVSSYNSPLHF. CDR3 DNA: TGTGCCAGCAGTGATGTCAGCTCCTATAATTCACCCCTCCACTTT. V and J are TRBV2 and TRBJ1-6; unclear D gene. CDR3 size: 15 residues. V lost 3 bases and J lost 0, with 6 bases in between. In germline, CDR1 is SNHLY, CDR2 FYNNEI.

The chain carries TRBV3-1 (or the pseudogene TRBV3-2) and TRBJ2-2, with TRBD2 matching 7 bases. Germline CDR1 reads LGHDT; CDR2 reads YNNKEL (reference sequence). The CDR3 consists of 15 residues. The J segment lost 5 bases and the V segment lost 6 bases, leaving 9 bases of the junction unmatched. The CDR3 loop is CASSPSGLGTGELFF. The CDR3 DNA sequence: TGTGCCAGCAGTCCTAGCGGACTTGGAACCGGGGAGCTGTTTTTT.

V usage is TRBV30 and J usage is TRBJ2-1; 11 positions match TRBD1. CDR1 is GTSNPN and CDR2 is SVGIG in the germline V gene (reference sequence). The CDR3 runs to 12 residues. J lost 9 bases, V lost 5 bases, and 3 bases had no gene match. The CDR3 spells CAWGQGATEQFF. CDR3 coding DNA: TGTGCCTGGGGACAGGGGGCGACTGAGCAGTTCTTC.

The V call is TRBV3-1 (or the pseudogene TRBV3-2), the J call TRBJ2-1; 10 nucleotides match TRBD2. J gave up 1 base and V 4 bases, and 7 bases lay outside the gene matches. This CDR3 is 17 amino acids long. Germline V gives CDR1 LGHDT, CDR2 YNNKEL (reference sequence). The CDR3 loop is CASSREREGRSYNEQFF. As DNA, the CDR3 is TGTGCCAGCAGCCGGGAGCGGGAGGGCCGGTCCTACAATGAGCAGTTCTTC.

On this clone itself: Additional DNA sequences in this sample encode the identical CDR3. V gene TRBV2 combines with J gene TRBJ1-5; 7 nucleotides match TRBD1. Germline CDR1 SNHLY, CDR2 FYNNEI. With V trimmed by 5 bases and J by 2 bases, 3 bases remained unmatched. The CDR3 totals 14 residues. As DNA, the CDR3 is TGTGCCAGCAGTCCTACAGGGGGCAATCAGCCCCAGCATTTT. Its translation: CASSPTGGNQPQHF.

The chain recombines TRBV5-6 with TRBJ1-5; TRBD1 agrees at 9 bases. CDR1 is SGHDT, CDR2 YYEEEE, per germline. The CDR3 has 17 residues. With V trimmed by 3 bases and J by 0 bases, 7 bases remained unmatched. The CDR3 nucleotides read TGTGCCAGCAGCTCTTTGGGACAGGGATATAGCAATCAGCCCCAGCATTTT. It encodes CASSSLGQGYSNQPQHF.